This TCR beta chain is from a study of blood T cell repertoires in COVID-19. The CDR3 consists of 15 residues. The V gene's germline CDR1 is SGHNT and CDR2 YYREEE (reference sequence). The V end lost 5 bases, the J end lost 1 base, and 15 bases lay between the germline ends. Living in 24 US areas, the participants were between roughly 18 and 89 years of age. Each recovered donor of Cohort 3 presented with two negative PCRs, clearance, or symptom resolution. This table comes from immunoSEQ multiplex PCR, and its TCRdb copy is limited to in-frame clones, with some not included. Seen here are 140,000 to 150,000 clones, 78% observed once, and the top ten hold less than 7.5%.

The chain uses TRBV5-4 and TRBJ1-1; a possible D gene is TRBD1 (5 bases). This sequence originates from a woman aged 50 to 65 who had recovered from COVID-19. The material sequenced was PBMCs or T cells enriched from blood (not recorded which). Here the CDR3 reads CASSPKQDTNTEAFF. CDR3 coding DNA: TGTGCCAGCAGTCCGAAACAGGACACGAACACTGAAGCTTTCTTT.